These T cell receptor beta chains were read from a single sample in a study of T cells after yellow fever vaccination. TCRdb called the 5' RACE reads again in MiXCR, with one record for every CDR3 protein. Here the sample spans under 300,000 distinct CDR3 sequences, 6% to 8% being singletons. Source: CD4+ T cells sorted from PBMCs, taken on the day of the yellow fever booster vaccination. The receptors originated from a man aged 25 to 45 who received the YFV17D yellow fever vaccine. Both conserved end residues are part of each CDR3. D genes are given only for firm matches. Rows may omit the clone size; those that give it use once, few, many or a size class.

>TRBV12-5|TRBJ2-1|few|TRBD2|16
TGTGCTAGTGGTTGGGAAAGCGGGGGTGCCTACAATGAGCAGTTCTTC
CASGWESGGAYNEQFF
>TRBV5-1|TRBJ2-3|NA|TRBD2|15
TGCGCCAGCAGCCTAGCGGGAGACGTCACAGATACGCAGTATTTT
CASSLAGDVTDTQYF
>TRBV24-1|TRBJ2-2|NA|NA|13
TGTGCCACCAGTATAGTGAACACCGGGGAGCTGTTTTTT
CATSIVNTGELFF
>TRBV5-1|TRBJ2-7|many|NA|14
TGCGCCAGCAGCCGACAGGACGGGGGCTACGAGCAGTACTTC
CASSRQDGGYEQYF
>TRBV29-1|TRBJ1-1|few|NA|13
TGCAGCGTGAGGTCGGAACCGGGTATTGGGGGCTTCTTT
CSVRSEPGIGGFF
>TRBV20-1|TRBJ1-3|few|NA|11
TGCAGTGCTAGTTCGGGAAACACCATATATTTT
CSASSGNTIYF
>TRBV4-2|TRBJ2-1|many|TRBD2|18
TGTGCCAGCAGCTCCCGGGACTACGGCTCGAGCTCCTACAATGAGCAGTTCTTC
CASSSRDYGSSSYNEQFF
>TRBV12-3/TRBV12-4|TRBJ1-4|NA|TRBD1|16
TGTGCCAGCAGGAACTGGAGGAAAAACAGGGGGGAAAAACTGTTTTTT
CASRNWRKNRGEKLFF
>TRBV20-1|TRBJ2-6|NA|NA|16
TGCAGTGCTAGGACTCCGGGAGTTCGAGGGGCCAACGTCCTGACTTTC
CSARTPGVRGANVLTF
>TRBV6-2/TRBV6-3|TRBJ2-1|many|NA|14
TGTGCCAGGAAAGCCTTAAGTTCCTACAATGAGCAGTTCTTC
CARKALSSYNEQFF
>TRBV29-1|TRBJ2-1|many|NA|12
TGCAGCGTCAGGGTCTCCTACAATGAGCAGTTCTTC
CSVRVSYNEQFF
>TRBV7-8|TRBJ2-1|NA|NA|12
TGTGCCAGCAGCTTAGTTGGAGTAGTTCAGTTCTTC
CASSLVGVVQFF
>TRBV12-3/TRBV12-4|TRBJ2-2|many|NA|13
TGTGCCAGCAGTTTGTCGGGGTCCGGGGAGCTGTTTTTT
CASSLSGSGELFF
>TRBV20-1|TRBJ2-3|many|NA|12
TGCAGTGCTGAGGTCGTTCGGGATACGCAGTATTTT
CSAEVVRDTQYF
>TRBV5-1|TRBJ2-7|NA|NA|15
TGCGCCAGCAGCTTGAATACAGGGACAACCTACGAGCAGTACTTC
CASSLNTGTTYEQYF
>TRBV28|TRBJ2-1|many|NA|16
TGTGCCAGCACCCTGGTCTACCTGGGAAGGGGTATACGGCAGTTCTTC
CASTLVYLGRGIRQFF
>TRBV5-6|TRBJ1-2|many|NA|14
TGTGCCAGCAGCTTTAAGGGGGTAGACTATGGCTACACCTTC
CASSFKGVDYGYTF
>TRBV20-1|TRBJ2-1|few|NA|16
TGCAGTGCTACCCGGATCTGGACGGGGCCCTACAATGAGCAGTTCTTC
CSATRIWTGPYNEQFF
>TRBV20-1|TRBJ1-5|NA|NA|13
TGCAGTGGTCGATGGGCAGAGAATCAGCCCCAGCATTTT
CSGRWAENQPQHF
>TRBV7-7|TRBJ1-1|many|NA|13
TGTGCTAGCAGCTTGGGTGAGAGTACTGAAGCTTTCTTT
CASSLGESTEAFF
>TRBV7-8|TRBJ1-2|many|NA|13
TGTGCCAGCAGCCCGGGACGGAACTATGGCTACACCTTC
CASSPGRNYGYTF
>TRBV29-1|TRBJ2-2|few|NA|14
TGCAGCGCTCGGAAGGGAGCGCTTACCGGGGAGCTGTTTTTT
CSARKGALTGELFF
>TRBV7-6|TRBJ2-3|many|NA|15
TGTGCCAGCAGCTCACCTGGCGGGAGCACAGATACGCAGTATTTT
CASSSPGGSTDTQYF
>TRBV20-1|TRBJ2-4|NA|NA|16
TGCTGTGCTAGAGGTGTCGAGAGGTTGGCCGGCAACATTCAGTACTTC
CCARGVERLAGNIQYF
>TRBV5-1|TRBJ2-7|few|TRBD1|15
TGCGCCAGCAGCGTACCTCAGGGGGCATTCAACGAGCAGTACTTC
CASSVPQGAFNEQYF
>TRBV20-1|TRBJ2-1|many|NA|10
TGCAGTGCCTTCCACAATGAGCAGTTCTTC
CSAFHNEQFF
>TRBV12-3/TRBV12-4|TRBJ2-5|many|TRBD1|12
TGTGCCAGCAGTAGGGGGCGGGAGACCCAGTACTTC
CASSRGRETQYF
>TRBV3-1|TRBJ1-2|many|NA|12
TGTGCCAGCAGCCAAGGACCGAATGGCTACACCTTC
CASSQGPNGYTF
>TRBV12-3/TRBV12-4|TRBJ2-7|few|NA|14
TGTGCCAGCAGTTTAGCAAATATGGGTAACGAGCAGTACTTC
CASSLANMGNEQYF
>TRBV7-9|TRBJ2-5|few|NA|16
TGTGCCAGCAGCGACAACCGGGACGGATGGATTCAGACCCAGTACTTC
CASSDNRDGWIQTQYF
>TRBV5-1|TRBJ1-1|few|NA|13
TGCGCCAGCAGCCCCCCCACAAACACTGAAGCTTTCTTT
CASSPPTNTEAFF
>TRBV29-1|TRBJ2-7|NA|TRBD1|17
TGCAGCGTTGAAGTTTCCCAGGGGGCTTTTATGTACTACGAGCAGTACTTC
CSVEVSQGAFMYYEQYF
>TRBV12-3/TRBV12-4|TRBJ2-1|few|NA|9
TGTGCCAGCAGCTTGTTGGTGGACTTC
CASSLLVDF
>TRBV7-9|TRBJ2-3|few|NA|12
TGTGCCAGCAGCTTAGTTGTCGATACGCAGTATTTT
CASSLVVDTQYF
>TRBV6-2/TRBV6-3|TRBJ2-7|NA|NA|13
TGTGCCAGCATGCGAGCGTTGAATTACGAGCAGTACTTC
CASMRALNYEQYF
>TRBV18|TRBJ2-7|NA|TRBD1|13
TGTGCCAGCTCACCCCAGGGGGACTACGAGCAGTACTTC
CASSPQGDYEQYF
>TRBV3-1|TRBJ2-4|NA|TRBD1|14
TGTGCCAGCAGCCAGGACAGGGTCGCGAACATTCAGTACTTC
CASSQDRVANIQYF
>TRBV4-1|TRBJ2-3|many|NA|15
TGCGCCAGCATTAAGTTTGCCGAGAGTACAGATACGCAGTATTTT
CASIKFAESTDTQYF
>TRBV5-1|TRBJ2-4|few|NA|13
TGCGCCAGCAGCGCGGGACAGTTAAACATTCAGTACTTC
CASSAGQLNIQYF
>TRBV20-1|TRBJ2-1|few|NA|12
TGCAGTGCTGGAATACGAGGCAATGAGCAGTTCTTC
CSAGIRGNEQFF
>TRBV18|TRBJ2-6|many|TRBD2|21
TGTGCCAGCTCACCACCGATTGGGGGGGGAGGCCTCAGCTCTGGGGCCAACGTCCTGACTTTC
CASSPPIGGGGLSSGANVLTF